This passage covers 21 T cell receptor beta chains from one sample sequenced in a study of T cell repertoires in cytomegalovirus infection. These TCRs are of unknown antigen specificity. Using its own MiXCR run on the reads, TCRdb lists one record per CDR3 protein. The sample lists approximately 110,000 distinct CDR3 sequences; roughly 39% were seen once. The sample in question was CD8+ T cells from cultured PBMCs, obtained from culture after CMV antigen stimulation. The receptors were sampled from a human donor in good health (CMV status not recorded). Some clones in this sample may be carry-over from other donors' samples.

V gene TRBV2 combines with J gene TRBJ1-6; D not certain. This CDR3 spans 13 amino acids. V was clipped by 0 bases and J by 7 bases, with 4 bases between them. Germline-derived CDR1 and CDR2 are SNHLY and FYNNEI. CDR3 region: CASSEAWNSPLHF. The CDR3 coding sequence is TGTGCCAGCAGTGAAGCTTGGAATTCACCCCTCCACTTT.

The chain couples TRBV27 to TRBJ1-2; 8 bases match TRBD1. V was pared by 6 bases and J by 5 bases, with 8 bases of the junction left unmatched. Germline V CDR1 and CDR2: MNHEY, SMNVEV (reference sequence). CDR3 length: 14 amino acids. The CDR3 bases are TGTGCCAGCAGGTCGACAGGGGTGGGGTATGGCTACACCTTC. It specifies CASRSTGVGYGYTF.

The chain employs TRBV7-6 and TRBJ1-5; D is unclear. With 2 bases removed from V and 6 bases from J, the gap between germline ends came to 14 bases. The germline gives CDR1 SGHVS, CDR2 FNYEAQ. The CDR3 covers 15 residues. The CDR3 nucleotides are TGTGCCAGCAGCTTAAATGCCGGTGGGGTTCAGCCCCAGCATTTT. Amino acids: CASSLNAGGVQPQHF.

The CDR3 region has the DNA TGTGCCAGCAGCTTAGGTGCTAGCGGGGGAGAGACCCAGTACTTC. Translated, it gives CASSLGASGGETQYF. The J gene is TRBJ2-5, the V gene TRBV7-8; 10 bases align to TRBD2. CDR3 length equals 15 residues. CDR1 SGHVS and CDR2 FQNEAQ come from the germline V gene. V lost 1 base to trimming and J lost 4 bases; unmatched junction nucleotides: 3.

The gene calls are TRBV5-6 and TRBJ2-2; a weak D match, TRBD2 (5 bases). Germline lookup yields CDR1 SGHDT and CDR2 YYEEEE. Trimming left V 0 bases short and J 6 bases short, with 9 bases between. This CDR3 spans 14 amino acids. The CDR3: CASSLDWGAGELFF. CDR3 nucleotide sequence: TGTGCCAGCAGCTTGGATTGGGGAGCCGGGGAGCTGTTTTTT. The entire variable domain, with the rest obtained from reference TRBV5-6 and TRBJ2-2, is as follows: DAGVTQSPTHLIKTRGQQVTLRCSPKSGHDTVSWYQQALGQGPQFIFQYYEEEERQRGNFPDRFSGHQFPNYSSELNVNALLLGDSALYLCASSLDWGAGELFFGEGSRLTVL.

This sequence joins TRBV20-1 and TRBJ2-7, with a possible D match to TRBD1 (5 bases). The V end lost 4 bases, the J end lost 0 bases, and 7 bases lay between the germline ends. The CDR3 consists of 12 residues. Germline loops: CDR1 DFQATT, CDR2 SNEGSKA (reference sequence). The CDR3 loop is CSAKTASYEQYF. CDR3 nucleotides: TGCAGTGCTAAGACAGCCTCCTACGAGCAGTACTTC.

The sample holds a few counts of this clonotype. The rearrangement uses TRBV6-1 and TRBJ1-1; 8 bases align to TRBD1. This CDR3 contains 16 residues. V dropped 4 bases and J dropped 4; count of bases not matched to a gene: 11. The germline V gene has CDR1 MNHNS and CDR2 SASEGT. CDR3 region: CASSGPVRGRGTEAFF. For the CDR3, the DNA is TGTGCCAGCAGTGGCCCTGTCAGGGGGCGAGGCACTGAAGCTTTCTTT.

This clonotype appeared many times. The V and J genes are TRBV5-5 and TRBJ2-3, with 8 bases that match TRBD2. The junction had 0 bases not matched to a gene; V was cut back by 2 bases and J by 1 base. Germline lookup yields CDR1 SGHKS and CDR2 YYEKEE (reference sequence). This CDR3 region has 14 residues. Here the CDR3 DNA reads TGTGCCAGCAGCTTCGGGGGGGGCACAGATACGCAGTATTTT. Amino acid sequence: CASSFGGGTDTQYF.

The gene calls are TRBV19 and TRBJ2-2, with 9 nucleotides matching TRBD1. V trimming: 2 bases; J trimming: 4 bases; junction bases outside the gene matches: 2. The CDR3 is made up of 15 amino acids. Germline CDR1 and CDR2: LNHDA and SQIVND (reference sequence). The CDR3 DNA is TGTGCCAGTAGTATACGACAGGGGGTCACCGGGGAGCTGTTTTTT. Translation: CASSIRQGVTGELFF.

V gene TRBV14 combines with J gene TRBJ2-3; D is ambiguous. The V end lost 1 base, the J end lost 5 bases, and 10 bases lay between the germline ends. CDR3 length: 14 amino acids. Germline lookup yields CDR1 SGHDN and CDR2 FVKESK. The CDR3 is CASSQARLQDTQYF. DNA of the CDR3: TGTGCCAGCAGCCAAGCCAGGCTACAAGATACGCAGTATTTT.

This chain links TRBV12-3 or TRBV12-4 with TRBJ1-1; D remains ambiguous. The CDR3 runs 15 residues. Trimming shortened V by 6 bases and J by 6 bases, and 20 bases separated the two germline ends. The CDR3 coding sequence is TGTGCCAGCAGGTATCCTACCCAGGCCCCCTCTGAAGCTTTCTTT. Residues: CASRYPTQAPSEAFF.

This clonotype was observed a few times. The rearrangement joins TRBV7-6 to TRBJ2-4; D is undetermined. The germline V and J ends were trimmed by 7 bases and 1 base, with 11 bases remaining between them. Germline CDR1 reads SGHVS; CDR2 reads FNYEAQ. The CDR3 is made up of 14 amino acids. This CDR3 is CASTSPPAKNIQYF. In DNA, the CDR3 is TGTGCCAGCACCTCTCCTCCGGCCAAAAACATTCAGTACTTC. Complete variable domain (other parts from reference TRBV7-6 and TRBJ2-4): GAGVSQSPRYKVTKRGQDVALRCDPISGHVSLYWYRQALGQGPEFLTYFNYEAQQDKSGLPNDRFSAERPEGSISTLTIQRTEQRDSAMYRCASTSPPAKNIQYFGAGTRLSVL.

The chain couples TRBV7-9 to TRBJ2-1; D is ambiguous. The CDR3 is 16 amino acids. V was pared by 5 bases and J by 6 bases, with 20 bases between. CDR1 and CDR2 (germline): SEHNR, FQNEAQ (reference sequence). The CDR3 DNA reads TGTGCCAGCAGCCAAGTGACAAGCATACCGTCCAATGAGCAGTTCTTC. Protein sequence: CASSQVTSIPSNEQFF.

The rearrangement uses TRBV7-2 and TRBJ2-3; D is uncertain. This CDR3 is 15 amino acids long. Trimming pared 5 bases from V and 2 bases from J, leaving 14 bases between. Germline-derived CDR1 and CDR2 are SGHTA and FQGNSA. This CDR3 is CASSPRHGATDTQYF. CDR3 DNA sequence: TGTGCCAGCAGCCCCCGACACGGCGCCACAGATACGCAGTATTTT.

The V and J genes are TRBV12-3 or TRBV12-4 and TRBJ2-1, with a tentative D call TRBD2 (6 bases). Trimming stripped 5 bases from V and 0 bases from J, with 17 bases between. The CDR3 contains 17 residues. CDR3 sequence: CASSPSRGESSYNEQFF. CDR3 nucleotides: TGTGCCAGCAGTCCCAGTCGCGGGGAGAGCTCCTACAATGAGCAGTTCTTC.

Here the CDR3 reads CASSPTTGSTDTQYF. CDR3 coding DNA: TGTGCCAGTAGTCCCACGACAGGGAGCACAGATACGCAGTATTTT. The chain has TRBV19 and TRBJ2-3; 7 positions match TRBD1. The CDR3 is 15 amino acids. Trimming at V came to 5 bases and at J to 0 bases, leaving 5 bases not matched to a gene. The germline V gene has CDR1 LNHDA and CDR2 SQIVND (reference sequence).

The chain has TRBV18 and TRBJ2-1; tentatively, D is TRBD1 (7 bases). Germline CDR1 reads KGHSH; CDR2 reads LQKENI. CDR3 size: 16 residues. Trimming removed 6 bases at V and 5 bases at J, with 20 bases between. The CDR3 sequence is CASSLEWRGRNNEQFF. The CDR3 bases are TGTGCCAGCTCCCTCGAGTGGAGGGGGCGCAACAATGAGCAGTTCTTC. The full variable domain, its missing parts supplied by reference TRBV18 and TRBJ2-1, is NAGVMQNPRHLVRRRGQEARLRCSPMKGHSHVYWYRQLPEEGLKFMVYLQKENIIDESGMPKERFSAEFPKEGPSILRIQQVVRGDSAAYFCASSLEWRGRNNEQFFGPGTRLTVL.

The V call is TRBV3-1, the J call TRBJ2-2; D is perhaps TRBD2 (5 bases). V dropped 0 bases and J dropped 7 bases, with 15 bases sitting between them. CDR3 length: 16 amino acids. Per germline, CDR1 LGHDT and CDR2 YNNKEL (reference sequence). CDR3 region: CASSQEPDLILGELFF. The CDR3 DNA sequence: TGTGCCAGCAGCCAAGAACCGGACTTAATCCTCGGGGAGCTGTTTTTT.

The CDR3 coding sequence is TGCGCCAGCAGCCAAGAAATGGGGCAAGAGACCCAGTACTTC. It codes for CASSQEMGQETQYF. The V gene is TRBV4-1, the J gene TRBJ2-5; D unresolved. CDR1 and CDR2 (germline): MGHRA, YSYEKL. V was pared by 0 bases and J by 2 bases, with 7 bases between. The CDR3 loop spans 14 amino acids.

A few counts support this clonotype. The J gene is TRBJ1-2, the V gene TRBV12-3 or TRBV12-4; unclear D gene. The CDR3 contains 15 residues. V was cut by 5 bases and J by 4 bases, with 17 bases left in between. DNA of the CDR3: TGTGCCAGCAGTCATACATTCAAGAAGGCCTATGGCTACACCTTC. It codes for CASSHTFKKAYGYTF.

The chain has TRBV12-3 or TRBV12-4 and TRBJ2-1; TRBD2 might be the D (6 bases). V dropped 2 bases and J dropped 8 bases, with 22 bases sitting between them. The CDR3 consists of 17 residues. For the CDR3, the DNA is TGTGCCAGCAGTTTATCCCCTCGACTAGACGCCCTGGATGAGCAGTTCTTC. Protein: CASSLSPRLDALDEQFF.